Sequencing of this T cell receptor (beta chain) was carried out in a study of T cell changes during pregnancy in multiple sclerosis. This clone has just one count. This CDR3 has 13 residues. The germline V and J ends were trimmed by 7 bases and 1 base, with 11 bases remaining between them. The V gene's germline CDR1 is SQVTM and CDR2 ANQGSEA. The assay was immunoSEQ multiplex PCR, and TCRdb's table has in-frame clones only and misses some. Seen here are 70,000 to 75,000 clones, around 90% observed once, and the top ten hold 2%. The chain employs TRBV29-1 and TRBJ1-5; D is unresolved. The sequencing here drew on peripheral blood, taken in the second trimester of pregnancy. The receptor was isolated from a female donor with multiple sclerosis, enrolled in a pregnancy study. This CDR3 reads CSAQTGSNQPQHF. The CDR3 DNA is TGCAGCGCACAAACGGGAAGCAATCAGCCCCAGCATTTT.